Shown below are 27 T cell receptor beta chains from a single sample sequenced in a study of T cell changes during pregnancy in multiple sclerosis. Data came from immunoSEQ multiplex PCR; TCRdb stores just in-frame clones and leaves some out. The data contain under 110,000 clones, about 91% of them singletons. The specimen comprised peripheral blood, sampled in the second trimester of pregnancy. These receptors originate from a female donor with multiple sclerosis, enrolled in a pregnancy study.

This clone was seen only once. J is TRBJ1-3 and V is TRBV7-6; D uncertain. Germline CDR1 is SGHVS and CDR2 is FNYEAQ. The CDR3 is 15 residues long. V was trimmed by 0 bases and J by 4 bases, leaving 10 bases between them. The CDR3 here is CASSLANSLGNTIYF. The CDR3 DNA reads as TGTGCCAGCAGCTTAGCTAACAGCCTCGGAAACACCATATATTTT.

The chain joins TRBV4-1 to TRBJ2-1; D call uncertain. The germline V and J ends were trimmed by 3 bases and 5 bases, with 17 bases remaining between them. Per the germline V gene, CDR1 is MGHRA and CDR2 is YSYEKL. The length of the CDR3 is 16 residues. The CDR3: CASSQVDLVQHNEQFF. DNA for the CDR3: TGCGCCAGCAGCCAGGTCGACTTAGTCCAACACAATGAGCAGTTCTTC.

The V call is TRBV7-9, the J call TRBJ2-1; possible D gene TRBD2, 5 bases. Germline V gives CDR1 SEHNR, CDR2 FQNEAQ (reference sequence). The CDR3 extends over 12 amino acids. The germline V and J ends were trimmed by 3 bases and 10 bases, with 10 bases remaining between them. The CDR3 loop is CASSFGGREQFF. CDR3 DNA sequence: TGTGCCAGCAGCTTTGGAGGCCGGGAGCAGTTCTTC. Filled out from reference TRBV7-9 and TRBJ2-1, the complete variable domain reads DTGVSQNPRHKITKRGQNVTFRCDPISEHNRLYWYRQTLGQGPEFLTYFQNEAQLEKSRLLSDRFSAERPKGSFSTLEIQRTEQGDSAMYLCASSFGGREQFFGPGTRLTVL.

There are many counts of this clone. This chain joins TRBV4-1 and TRBJ2-1; TRBD1 is a possible D gene (5 bases). Trimming stripped 2 bases from V and 13 bases from J, with 15 bases between. CDR3 length: 13 residues. From germline, CDR1 is MGHRA and CDR2 YSYEKL. DNA for the CDR3: TGCGCCAGCAGCCAATTTCGCAGGGAAGGTCAGTTCTTC. Its translation: CASSQFRREGQFF.

This clone was observed a handful of times. In DNA, the CDR3 is TGTCAGACACCAGGAGGGGAAAGTAATGGCTACACCTTC. Its translation is CQTPGGESNGYTF. This chain uses TRBV11-2 with TRBJ1-2, with D tentatively TRBD1 (5 bases). CDR3 length: 13 amino acids. CDR1 is SGHAT and CDR2 is FQNNGV in the germline V gene.

This rearrangement joins TRBV29-1 to TRBJ2-3; D not resolved. Germline-derived CDR1 and CDR2 are SQVTM and ANQGSEA. V was pared by 8 bases and J by 0 bases, with 18 bases between. The CDR3 is 15 amino acids. CDR3 sequence (DNA): TGCAGCTTCCGGCCGCGGATTGTTAGCACAGATACGCAGTATTTT. The encoded protein is CSFRPRIVSTDTQYF.

This clone was recorded many times. This chain links TRBV29-1 with TRBJ1-2; maybe TRBD1 (5 bases). Looked up from germline, CDR1 is SQVTM and CDR2 is ANQGSEA. Trimming removed 6 bases from V and 2 bases from J, with 19 bases in between. This CDR3 contains 15 residues. This CDR3 reads CSVGLSGGLNYGYTF. Written as DNA, the CDR3 is TGCAGCGTGGGCCTTTCTGGGGGGTTAAACTATGGCTACACCTTC.

This clone was counted only a few times. This chain uses TRBV11-2 with TRBJ1-3; possible D gene TRBD1, 6 bases. CDR1 is SGHAT and CDR2 is FQNNGV in the germline V gene. The length of the CDR3 is 15 residues. Trimming cost V 1 base and J 2 bases, with 9 bases left between them. CDR3 coding DNA: TGTGCCAGCAGCTTAGGGACAGCACCTGGAAACACCATATATTTT. Translated, it gives CASSLGTAPGNTIYF.

This chain joins TRBV5-4 and TRBJ1-2; TRBD1 aligns across 8 bases. V was pared by 5 bases and J by 1 base, with 7 bases of the junction left unmatched. Germline loops: CDR1 SGHNT, CDR2 YYREEE (reference sequence). This CDR3 has 15 amino acids. CDR3 amino acids: CASRSRQGLNYGYTF. In DNA form, the CDR3 reads TGTGCCAGCAGATCTAGACAGGGGCTTAACTATGGCTACACCTTC. The full variable domain, completed using reference TRBV5-4 and TRBJ1-2, is ETGVTQSPTHLIKTRGQQVTLRCSSQSGHNTVSWYQQALGQGPQFIFQYYREEENGRGNFPPRFSGLQFPNYSSELNVNALELDDSALYLCASRSRQGLNYGYTFGSGTRLTVV.

The genes are TRBV19 and TRBJ2-5, with TRBD2 identical over 8 bases. CDR1 is LNHDA, CDR2 SQIVND, per germline (reference sequence). This CDR3 region has 14 residues. V lost 10 bases to trimming and J lost 4 bases; unmatched junction nucleotides: 11. The CDR3 nucleotides read TGTGCCACCACAATGGGAGCGGGAGCAGAGACCCAGTACTTC. It translates to CATTMGAGAETQYF.

The genes are TRBV7-9 and TRBJ2-4; tentative D call: TRBD1 (6 bases). Germline V gene lookup returns CDR1 SEHNR and CDR2 FQNEAQ (reference sequence). The CDR3 length is 15 residues. V gave up 2 bases and J gave up 6 bases, with 14 bases separating them. The CDR3 region has the DNA TGTGCCAGCAGCTTACGGGTGGGACAAGCAAACATTCAGTACTTC. It is translated as CASSLRVGQANIQYF.

This clone came up once. The genes are TRBV7-9 and TRBJ2-5; TRBD2 matches 12 bases. Germline lookup yields CDR1 SEHNR and CDR2 FQNEAQ (reference sequence). The CDR3 spans 15 residues. V shed 6 bases and J 2 bases; nucleotides not matched to a gene: 4. The DNA for the CDR3 is TGTGCCAGCAGAACCGGACTAGCGGGACAAGAGACCCAGTACTTC. Encoded protein: CASRTGLAGQETQYF.

The genes are TRBV27 and TRBJ2-2; the D gene is possibly TRBD2 (6 bases). In germline, CDR1 is MNHEY, CDR2 SMNVEV (reference sequence). Between the trimmed V and J ends, which lost 3 bases and 2 bases, there was a span of 7 bases. The length of the CDR3 is 14 residues. CDR3 nucleotide sequence: TGTGCCAGCAGTTTCGGGAGAAACACCGGGGAGCTGTTTTTT. Amino acid sequence: CASSFGRNTGELFF.

The chain is built from TRBV28 and TRBJ1-5; D is uncertain. This CDR3 comprises 14 residues. Germline V CDR1 and CDR2: MDHEN, SYDVKM. V lost 3 bases and J lost 1, with 7 bases in between. The CDR3 bases are TGTGCCAGCAGTTTTTCGGGGAGCAATCAGCCCCAGCATTTT. This encodes CASSFSGSNQPQHF.

The chain employs TRBV5-4 and TRBJ2-1, with 10 bases aligning to TRBD2. This CDR3 has 14 amino acids. V lost 5 bases to trimming and J lost 10 bases; unmatched junction nucleotides: 9. Germline V CDR1 and CDR2: SGHNT, YYREEE (reference sequence). The CDR3 sequence is CASRQLAGNSEQFF. CDR3 sequence (DNA): TGTGCCAGCAGACAACTAGCGGGAAATTCGGAGCAGTTCTTC.

J is TRBJ2-5 and V is TRBV19, with a weak D call TRBD2 (7 bases). The CDR3 spans 15 residues. Germline V lookup: CDR1 LNHDA, CDR2 SQIVND (reference sequence). V lost 4 bases and J lost 4, with 16 bases in between. CDR3 residues: CASSTSTGRGETQYF. The CDR3 coding sequence is TGTGCCAGTAGTACCTCAACAGGGAGGGGAGAGACCCAGTACTTC.

This rearrangement joins TRBV7-9 to TRBJ2-7, with 7 bases that match TRBD1. The germline gives CDR1 SEHNR, CDR2 FQNEAQ (reference sequence). Trimming removed 4 bases from V and 3 bases from J; junction bases left unmatched: 9. CDR3 length: 15 residues. CDR3: CASSSTGVTYYEQYF. DNA of the CDR3: TGTGCCAGCAGCTCAACAGGGGTCACGTACTACGAGCAGTACTTC.

The chain is built from TRBV27 and TRBJ2-1; TRBD2 aligns across 11 bases. The length of the CDR3 is 16 residues. J gave up 2 bases and V 5 bases, and 5 bases lay outside the gene matches. Germline V gives CDR1 MNHEY, CDR2 SMNVEV (reference sequence). CDR3 region: CASSAKLAGAYNEQFF. The CDR3 DNA sequence: TGTGCCAGCAGTGCCAAACTAGCGGGAGCCTACAATGAGCAGTTCTTC.

The gene calls are TRBV4-1 and TRBJ1-3; maybe TRBD1 (6 bases). Germline CDR1 is MGHRA and CDR2 is YSYEKL. With 6 bases removed from V and 2 bases from J, the gap between germline ends came to 11 bases. The CDR3 spans 14 residues. CDR3 coding DNA: TGCGCCAGCAGTGCGGGGGCGGCTGGAAACACCATATATTTT. It is translated as CASSAGAAGNTIYF.

The table lists this clone with a count of one. This sequence joins TRBV6-5 and TRBJ2-1, with 12 bases matching TRBD2. V dropped 5 bases and J dropped 4; count of bases not matched to a gene: 3. CDR1 MNHEY and CDR2 SVGAGI come from the germline V gene. This CDR3 has 15 amino acids. This CDR3 is CASSTLAGGYNEQFF. The CDR3, as DNA: TGTGCCAGCAGTACTCTAGCGGGGGGGTACAATGAGCAGTTCTTC.

This chain connects TRBV19 to TRBJ2-7, with 9 nucleotides matching TRBD1. CDR1 is LNHDA, CDR2 SQIVND, per germline (reference sequence). The CDR3 has 14 amino acids. V trimming: 4 bases; J trimming: 2 bases; junction bases outside the gene matches: 3. The DNA of the CDR3 is TGTGCCAGTAGTACCGGGACAGGGCCCTACGAGCAGTACTTC. As protein: CASSTGTGPYEQYF.

The V and J genes are TRBV28 and TRBJ1-1; D perhaps matches TRBD1 (6 bases). This CDR3 is built from 18 residues. V was pared by 3 bases and J by 1 base, with 21 bases between. CDR1 MDHEN and CDR2 SYDVKM come from the germline V gene. Here the CDR3 DNA reads TGTGCCAGCAGTTTGTATCCAGGGGAGGGTAATACGAACACTGAAGCTTTCTTT. Its translation: CASSLYPGEGNTNTEAFF.

The J gene is TRBJ2-1, the V gene TRBV19, with D perhaps matching TRBD2 (6 bases). From germline, CDR1 is LNHDA and CDR2 SQIVND (reference sequence). The CDR3 runs to 16 residues. The V end lost 3 bases, the J end lost 7 bases, and 19 bases lay between the germline ends. The CDR3 coding sequence is TGTGCCAGTAGTATGGACGGAGGGCCCGGTGGTAATGAGCAGTTCTTC. This encodes CASSMDGGPGGNEQFF. Using reference TRBV19 and TRBJ2-1 for the parts outside the CDR3, the full variable domain is DGGITQSPKYLFRKEGQNVTLSCEQNLNHDAMYWYRQDPGQGLRLIYYSQIVNDFQKGDIAEGYSVSREKKESFPLTVTSAQKNPTAFYLCASSMDGGPGGNEQFFGPGTRLTVL.

The chain is built from TRBV28 and TRBJ1-4, with D possibly being TRBD1 (5 bases). The CDR3 runs to 12 residues. V gave up 4 bases and J gave up 11 bases, with 11 bases separating them. Germline V gene data show CDR1 as MDHEN and CDR2 as SYDVKM. CDR3 sequence reads: CASSSGGDKLFF. In DNA form, the CDR3 reads TGTGCCAGCAGTTCTGGAGGGGATAAACTGTTTTTT.

For the CDR3, the DNA is TGTGCCAGCAGTTCTTATAATACTCTAGCGGGAGGGATACACGAGCAGTACTTC. As protein: CASSSYNTLAGGIHEQYF. V usage is TRBV28 and J usage is TRBJ2-7; 12 bases match TRBD2. V lost 4 bases and J lost 5; bases outside the gene matches: 15. The CDR3 extends over 18 amino acids. Germline CDR1 is MDHEN and CDR2 is SYDVKM. Together with reference TRBV28 and TRBJ2-7, the CDR3 gives the full variable domain: DVKVTQSSRYLVKRTGEKVFLECVQDMDHENMFWYRQDPGLGLRLIYFSYDVKMKEKGDIPEGYSVSREKKERFSLILESASTNQTSMYLCASSSYNTLAGGIHEQYFGPGTRLTVT.

V usage is TRBV15 and J usage is TRBJ2-1; 8 nucleotides match TRBD1. V lost 4 bases and J lost 6; bases outside the gene matches: 8. This CDR3 comprises 15 residues. CDR1 and CDR2 (germline): LNHNV, YYDKDF (reference sequence). CDR3 nucleotides: TGTGCCACCAGCACCCTCAGGACAGGGAGCAATGAGCAGTTCTTC. It encodes CATSTLRTGSNEQFF.

This chain joins TRBV29-1 and TRBJ2-1, with D perhaps TRBD1 (6 bases). Germline-derived CDR1 and CDR2 are SQVTM and ANQGSEA. Trimming cost V 3 bases and J 8 bases, with 17 bases left between them. The CDR3 contains 14 residues. The CDR3 bases are TGCAGCGTTGACGGCTTCGCAGGGGCGGATGAGCAGTTCTTC. Translated, it gives CSVDGFAGADEQFF.